This T cell receptor beta chain comes out of a study of cytomegalovirus exposure and HLA in healthy donors (dated by TCRdb to about 2017). Regarding the complete study: An earlier analysis of some 620 of the donors reported about 280 Gb of sequence data and around 120 million unique TCR beta sequences obtained from around 170 million T cells. Roughly five DR-DQ haplotypes were treated as single units for association and clustering because of strong linkage in the cohort. The later analysis used no new phenotypic data to find candidate immune exposures, relying instead on TCR beta sequences and their occurrence across donors. HLA typing included class I and class II loci at four-digit resolution. The study combined high-throughput TCR immunosequencing, statistical association of individual TCRs with disease status, and machine learning to predict cytomegalovirus infection status. Donor age, sex, ethnicity and CMV serostatus were compiled together with the repertoire data. All discovery cohort repertoires had been generated using a single sequencing platform. The study aimed to test whether cataloging public T cell receptors could reveal signatures of past pathogen exposure. An earlier analysis of around 580 of the donors used high-throughput TCR beta sequencing to judge whether each TCR beta V gene segment behaved as functional or pseudogenic. A later genetic analysis took genome-wide SNP genotypes for about 55% of the 666 donors and used that subset as a discovery cohort. A later analysis re-analyzed previously published TCR beta repertoires from 666 donors and added high-resolution HLA genotyping to study TCR occurrence patterns. Besides the first cohort of roughly 660 subjects, a separate validation cohort made up of roughly 130 different subjects was used. Roughly 300 gigabases of sequencing data and approximately 85 million unique TCR sequences were included in an early release covering roughly 600 HLA-typed donors. On average, around 200,000 unique TCR beta nucleotide sequences were sequenced per donor among 398 genotyped donors of the cohort, with around 19% of those sequences being non-productive. The T cell repertoires of 666 subjects were profiled by immunosequencing and related to cytomegalovirus serostatus. The genetic ancestry cluster associated with self-reported Caucasian donors included 80% to 90% of the roughly 410 genotyped donors. The number of donors typed differed by locus, with 629-630 for A, B, C, DRB1 and DQB1, 522 for DQA1, 606 for DPA1, and about 450 for DPB1. What the research found in general, with its limitations: The earlier analysis of almost 600 of the donors excluded some 15 rarely observed V segments, including chromosome 9 orphons, because counts were too low. Compared with the roughly 710-donor mean, donors in an Asian-associated ancestry cluster had fewer N-insertions in productive TCRs, according to a later genetic analysis. Specific HLA alleles were associated with over 15,000 TCR beta sequences at a false discovery rate of 0.05 in a later analysis. An earlier analysis of approximately 600 of the donors showed that most TCR beta V segments appeared in productive rearrangements either about 87% or about 30% of the time, which broadly matched IMGT annotations. According to a later analysis, parvovirus B19, influenza, CMV and Epstein-Barr virus appeared linked to several top co-occurrence clusters. A further reported finding was that TCR beta sequences accurately predicted the HLA-A and HLA-B alleles for most subjects in the first cohort. The 87-base-pair reads could not distinguish some IMGT-functional V segments, including TRBV6-2 and TRBV6-3, so those segments were excluded. Roughly uniform sequencing depth across donors was assumed in presence/absence analyses, although this assumption may not hold. Strong co-occurrence of HLA alleles, especially DR and DQ, made assigning TCR associations to individual alleles difficult. It was suggested by the authors that the approach could potentially be generalized to other disease states and immunological phenotypes. In vitro tests confirmed that a few of the cytomegalovirus-associated TCR beta chains recognize cytomegalovirus antigens. In a later analysis, most CMV-associated TCR beta chains were found to appear HLA-restricted, with HLA associations seemingly driven largely by CMV exposure. In a later analysis, the rate of TCR association differed among HLA loci, with DRB1 alleles having the most associated TCRs and HLA-C alleles having the fewest. CMV serostatus was the only immune exposure information available for the cohort. The cohort was sequenced for TCR beta chains only, and without alpha or paired-chain data the features that could be detected were limited. Linkage disequilibrium might explain the correlated functional status among segregating V segments, but an unknown experimental factor could not be ruled out. A group of highly shared sequence variants was considered likely to be a technical artifact of the sequencing pipeline. In a later analysis, HLA-associated TCR beta chains showed more clonal expansion and lower generation probabilities than non-associated chains that were equally common. In both the original and validation cohorts, the classifier was reported to diagnose cytomegalovirus status with high specificity and sensitivity. In the study, about 150 TCR beta chains were listed as associated with cytomegalovirus. HLA typing was unavailable for some donors at each locus, so association tests used only the typed subset. In a later genetic analysis, a missense DCLRE1C variant was associated with V-gene and J-gene trimming of TCR beta chains, and the association was replicated in an independent cohort. While some public TCRs were present in many individuals, most TCR sequences turned up only very rarely across donors.

The cohort consisted of approximately 690 healthy bone marrow donors. Cohort members were all nominally healthy when sampled, although unrecorded immune exposures were likely present. The donor tested CMV seronegative, placing the donor among the 300 to 450 seronegative members of the cohort. A peripheral blood sample was provided by each donor, and peripheral blood mononuclear cells were used for TCR beta sequencing. Genomic DNA extraction from the blood cell samples was performed with the Qiagen DNeasy Blood Extraction Kit. As to this clone: Its antigen target is currently unknown. Base-call qualities are not available, and no considerably larger clone is one nucleotide away.

The CDR3 runs 16 amino acids, cysteine and phenylalanine included. The DNA shown is the 48-base CDR3, in frame from base 1. The germline ends are 17 bases apart after V is trimmed by 1 base and J by 5 bases. Sequences MGHRA (CDR1) and YSYEKL (CDR2) are obtained from the germline V gene. The receptor library was made with the immunoSEQ multiplex PCR assay. For the multiplex PCR, a mixture combining 60 forward primers for TCR Vbeta segments and 13 reverse primers for TCR Jbeta segments was used. Amplification of the CDR3 region of rearranged TCR beta genes was performed with a multiplex PCR assay on genomic DNA. On the Illumina HiSeq System, the amplified TCR beta libraries were sequenced as 87-base-pair reads. The paper's data handling went like this. A later analysis counted tens of millions of unique TCR beta chains across the 550 to 700 repertoires, and some 11 million of these chains were shared by at least two donors. A nearest-neighbor algorithm error-corrected the raw reads and collapsed the reads into unique sequences, merging closely related sequences to remove PCR and sequencing errors. To assign V, D and J gene segments, CDR3 sequences were aligned to IMGT reference sequences. Each retained sequence needed at least a six-nucleotide match to both a V gene segment and a J gene segment. Rearrangements were called productive when the CDR3 lacked stop codons and stayed in frame with V and J; all others were non-productive. CDR3 was defined according to IMGT convention as the region running from the second conserved V-encoded cysteine to the conserved J-encoded phenylalanine. The earlier analysis of some 600 of the donors excluded sequences that lacked an unambiguous match to a single V gene segment. In an earlier analysis of about 590 of the donors, a V segment was called functional when productive rearrangements were above 56.7%, and segregating when the standard deviation between donors exceeded 5%. A statistical classification framework was built to diagnose cytomegalovirus status from the catalog of TCR beta chain sequences. In a later analysis, V and J genes were assigned by comparing TCR nucleotide sequences against IMGT/GENE-DB human TR gene sequences. Using the TCRdist pipeline, a later analysis assigned CDR3 sequences along with most-parsimonious VDJ recombination scenarios. In a later analysis, every TCR beta chain was defined by the combination of its CDR3 amino acid sequence and its V-gene family, and reads without a unique V-gene family were dropped. As a way to deal with suspected cross-contamination and a sequencing artifact, a later analysis dropped hundreds of nucleotide sequences that were highly shared and had low generation probability. A later analysis calculated a clonal expansion index for each public chain from normalized within-repertoire ranks of inferred template counts. In a later analysis, generation probabilities were computed using a VDJ recombination model fitted to out-of-frame rearrangements, and the results were checked against IGoR. A later analysis scored TCR-TCR, TCR-HLA and TCR-CMV co-occurrence with hypergeometric tests, applying a repertoire-size bias correction to TCR pairs. False discovery rates were estimated in a later analysis by permuting HLA or CMV assignments 20 times. In a later analysis, co-occurring TCRs were grouped using DBSCAN, and TCRdist sequence similarity was added for clustering within HLA-allele-positive subsets. Co-occurrence clustering excluded repertoires with fewer than 30,000 or more than 120,000 public chains, plus five with anomalous nucleotide sharing. TCRdb mirrors the immuneACCESS table, restricted to in-frame sequences. Some clones are absent from its copies; in checked studies, under half trace to an unresolved V gene, and the reason for the others is unknown. V and J calls plus clone size are reproduced from that table; the DNA served to infer D and trimming. The sample has about 170,000 clones on record, 65% to 90% of them singletons. Approximately 2.4% of the sample comes from the top ten.

The receptor chain draws on TRBV4-1 and TRBJ1-2, with the identity of the D gene unclear. The TCR comes from a male donor in good health and CMV-seronegative. Source material: PBMCs. CDR3 region: CASSQVVTASRYGYTF. The DNA sequence is given as TGCGCCAGCAGCCAAGTTGTAACAGCCAGTCGTTATGGCTACACCTTC.